This TCR beta chain was sequenced during a study of identifying expanded T cells in peripheral blood. Broader study findings: Technical replicates showed around 1.1 changed clones; roughly two weeks roughly 16; four weeks 19. Variance in clone template counts between approximately two-week samples significantly increased with total template count across all healthy donors.

Produced via immunoSEQ multiplex PCR; TCRdb's table is partial and in-frame only. The table lists about 91,000 clones, roughly 90% of them singletons, with 3.5% to 4.5% in the top ten. Collection occurred without any documented infections or immune events in donors. This CDR3 spans 15 amino acids. Germline V gene data show CDR1 as MNHEY and CDR2 as SMNVEV (reference sequence). V lost 2 bases and J lost 2; bases outside the gene matches: 6. A note on this clone: The antigen remains undetermined.

Material for sequencing was blood. The J gene is TRBJ2-7, the V gene TRBV27, with TRBD2 matching 7 bases. The receptor was isolated from a person aged 18-70 years in good health. CDR3 loop: CASSLGAGDTYEQYF. The DNA of the CDR3 is TGTGCCAGCAGTTTAGGTGCGGGAGACACCTACGAGCAGTACTTC.